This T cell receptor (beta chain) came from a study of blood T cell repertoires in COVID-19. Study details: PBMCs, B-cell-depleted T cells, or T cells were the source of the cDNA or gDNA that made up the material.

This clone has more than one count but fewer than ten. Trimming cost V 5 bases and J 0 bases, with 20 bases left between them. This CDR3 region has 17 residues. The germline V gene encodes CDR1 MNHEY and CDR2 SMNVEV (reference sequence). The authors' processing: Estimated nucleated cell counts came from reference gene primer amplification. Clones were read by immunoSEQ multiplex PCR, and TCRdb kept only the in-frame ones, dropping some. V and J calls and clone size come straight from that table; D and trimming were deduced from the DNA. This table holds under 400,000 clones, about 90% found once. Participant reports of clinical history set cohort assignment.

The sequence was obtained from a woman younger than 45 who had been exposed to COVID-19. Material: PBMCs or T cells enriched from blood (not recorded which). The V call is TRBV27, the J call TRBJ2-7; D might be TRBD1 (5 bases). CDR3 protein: CASSPQFLRASSYEQYF. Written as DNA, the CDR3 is TGTGCCAGCAGTCCGCAGTTCCTCAGGGCGAGCTCCTACGAGCAGTACTTC.